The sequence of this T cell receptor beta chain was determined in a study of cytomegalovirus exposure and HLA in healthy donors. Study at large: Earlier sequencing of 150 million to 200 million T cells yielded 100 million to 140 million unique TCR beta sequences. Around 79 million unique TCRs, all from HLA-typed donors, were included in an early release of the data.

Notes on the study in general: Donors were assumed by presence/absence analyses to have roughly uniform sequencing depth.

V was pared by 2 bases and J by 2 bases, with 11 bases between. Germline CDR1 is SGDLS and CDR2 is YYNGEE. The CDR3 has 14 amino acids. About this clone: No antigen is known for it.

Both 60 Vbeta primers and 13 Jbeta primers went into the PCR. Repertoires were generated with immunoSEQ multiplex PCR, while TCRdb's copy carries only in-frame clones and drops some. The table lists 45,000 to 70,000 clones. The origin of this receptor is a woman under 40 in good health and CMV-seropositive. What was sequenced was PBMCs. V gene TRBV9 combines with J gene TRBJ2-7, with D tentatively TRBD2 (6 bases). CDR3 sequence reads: CASSVLANAYEQYF. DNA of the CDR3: TGTGCCAGCAGCGTGCTAGCGAACGCCTACGAGCAGTACTTC.